This note documents a single T cell receptor (beta chain) sequence. Antigen unknown. The sample is drawn from a study of cytomegalovirus exposure and HLA in healthy donors. Study observations and caveats: The study listed under 200 cytomegalovirus-associated TCR beta chains.

This CDR3 is built from 11 residues. Germline-derived CDR1 and CDR2 are MDHEN and SYDVKM. V shed 8 bases and J shed 5 bases, with 10 bases lying between them. Here immunoSEQ multiplex PCR was the method, and the copy in TCRdb shows in-frame clones only, minus some. Here the sample spans roughly 100,000 clones, 86% being singletons. The sequence came from a woman aged 18-30 years in good health and CMV-seropositive. The chain carries TRBV28 and TRBJ2-7; D remains ambiguous. Sample: PBMCs. For the CDR3, the DNA is TGTGCCAGCGGCCCAGTACACGAGCAGTACTTC. It codes for CASGPVHEQYF.